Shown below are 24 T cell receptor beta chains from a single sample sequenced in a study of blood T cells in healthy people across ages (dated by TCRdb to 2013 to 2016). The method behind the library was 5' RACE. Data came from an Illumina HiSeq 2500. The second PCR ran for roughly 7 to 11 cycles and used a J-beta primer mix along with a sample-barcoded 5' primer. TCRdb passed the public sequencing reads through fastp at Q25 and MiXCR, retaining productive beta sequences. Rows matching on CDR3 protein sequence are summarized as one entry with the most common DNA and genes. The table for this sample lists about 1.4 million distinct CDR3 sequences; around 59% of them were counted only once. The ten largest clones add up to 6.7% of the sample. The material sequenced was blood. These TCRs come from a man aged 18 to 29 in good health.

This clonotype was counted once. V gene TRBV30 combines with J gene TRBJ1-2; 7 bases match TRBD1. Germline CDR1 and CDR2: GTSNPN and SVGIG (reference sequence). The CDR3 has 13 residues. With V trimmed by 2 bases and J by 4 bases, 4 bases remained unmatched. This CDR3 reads CAWSQTGRYGYTF. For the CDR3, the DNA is TGTGCCTGGAGTCAGACAGGGCGCTATGGCTACACCTTC.

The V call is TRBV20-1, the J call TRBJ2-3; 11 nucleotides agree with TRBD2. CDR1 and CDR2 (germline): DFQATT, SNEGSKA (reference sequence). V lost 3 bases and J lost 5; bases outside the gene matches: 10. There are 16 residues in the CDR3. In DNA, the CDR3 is TGCAGTGCTAGGCCGGCTAGCGGGAGGACGGAAGATACGCAGTATTTT. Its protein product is CSARPASGRTEDTQYF.

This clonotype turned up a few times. The CDR3 protein is CASQHGQRGPSETQYF. The CDR3 DNA is TGCGCCAGCCAGCACGGACAGCGAGGACCGTCGGAGACCCAGTACTTC. This chain uses TRBV10-2 with TRBJ2-7; D perhaps matches TRBD1 (6 bases). The J call is doubtful: the DNA matches TRBJ2-5 better. This CDR3 spans 16 amino acids. CDR1 is WSHSY and CDR2 is SAAADI in the germline V gene.

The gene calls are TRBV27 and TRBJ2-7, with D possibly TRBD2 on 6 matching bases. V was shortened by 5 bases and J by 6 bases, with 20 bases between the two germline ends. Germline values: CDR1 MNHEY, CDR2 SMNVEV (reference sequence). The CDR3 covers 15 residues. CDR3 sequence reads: CASSPRLGDKCEQYF. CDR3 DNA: TGTGCCAGCAGTCCGAGACTAGGGGATAAGTGCGAGCAGTACTTC.

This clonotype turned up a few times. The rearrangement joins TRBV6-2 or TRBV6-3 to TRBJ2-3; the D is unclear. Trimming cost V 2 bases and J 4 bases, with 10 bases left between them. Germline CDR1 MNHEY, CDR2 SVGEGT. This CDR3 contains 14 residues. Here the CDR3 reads CASSYAAIPDTQYF. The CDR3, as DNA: TGTGCCAGCAGTTACGCCGCCATACCAGATACGCAGTATTTT.

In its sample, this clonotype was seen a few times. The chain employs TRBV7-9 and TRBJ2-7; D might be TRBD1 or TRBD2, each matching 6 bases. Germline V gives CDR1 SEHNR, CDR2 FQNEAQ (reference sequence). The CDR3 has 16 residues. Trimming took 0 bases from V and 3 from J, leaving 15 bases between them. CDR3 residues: CASSLAEGVSLYEQYF. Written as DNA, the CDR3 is TGTGCCAGCAGCTTAGCGGAGGGGGTTTCTCTCTACGAGCAGTACTTC.

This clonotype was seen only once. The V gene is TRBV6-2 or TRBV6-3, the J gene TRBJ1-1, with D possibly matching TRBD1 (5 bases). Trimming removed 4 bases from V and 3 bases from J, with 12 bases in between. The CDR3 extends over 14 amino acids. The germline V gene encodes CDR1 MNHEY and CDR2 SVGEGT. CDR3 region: CASSWLGTYTEAFF. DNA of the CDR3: TGTGCCAGCAGTTGGCTTGGGACCTACACTGAAGCTTTCTTT.

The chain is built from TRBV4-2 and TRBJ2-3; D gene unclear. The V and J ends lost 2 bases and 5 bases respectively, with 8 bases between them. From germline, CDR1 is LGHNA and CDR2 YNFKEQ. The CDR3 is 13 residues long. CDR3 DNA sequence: TGTGCCAGCAGCCAAACCCCCGTAGATACGCAGTATTTT. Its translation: CASSQTPVDTQYF.

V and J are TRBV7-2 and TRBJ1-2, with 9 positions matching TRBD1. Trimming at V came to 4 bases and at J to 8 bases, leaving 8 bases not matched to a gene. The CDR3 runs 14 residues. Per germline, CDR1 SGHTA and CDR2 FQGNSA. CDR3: CASSSYRTGVGYTF. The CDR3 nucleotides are TGTGCCAGCAGCTCTTACCGGACAGGGGTCGGCTACACCTTC.

The CDR3 DNA is TGTGCCAGCAGTTTCCTCCCGGGAGATACGCAGTATTTT. As protein: CASSFLPGDTQYF. The V and J genes are TRBV12-3 or TRBV12-4 and TRBJ2-3; D not certain. V gave up 3 bases and J gave up 5 bases, with 9 bases separating them. The CDR3 is made up of 13 amino acids.

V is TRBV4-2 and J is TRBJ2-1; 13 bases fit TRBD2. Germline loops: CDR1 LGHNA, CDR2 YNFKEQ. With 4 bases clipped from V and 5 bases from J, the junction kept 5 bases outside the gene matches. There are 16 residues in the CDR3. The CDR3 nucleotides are TGTGCCAGCAGCCCTATGGGACTAGCGGGAAACAATGAGCAGTTCTTC. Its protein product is CASSPMGLAGNNEQFF.

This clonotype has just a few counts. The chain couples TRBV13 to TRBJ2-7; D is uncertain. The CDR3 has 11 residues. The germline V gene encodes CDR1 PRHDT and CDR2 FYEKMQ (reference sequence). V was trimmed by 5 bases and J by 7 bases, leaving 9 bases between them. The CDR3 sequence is CASSLNLEQYF. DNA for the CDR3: TGTGCCAGCAGCCTCAATTTGGAGCAGTACTTC.

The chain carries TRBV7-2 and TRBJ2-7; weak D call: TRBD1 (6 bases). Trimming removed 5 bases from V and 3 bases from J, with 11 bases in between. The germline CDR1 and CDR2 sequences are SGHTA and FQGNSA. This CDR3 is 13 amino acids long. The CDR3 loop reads CASSNDRFYEQYF. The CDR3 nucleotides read TGTGCCAGCAGCAACGACAGGTTCTACGAGCAGTACTTC.

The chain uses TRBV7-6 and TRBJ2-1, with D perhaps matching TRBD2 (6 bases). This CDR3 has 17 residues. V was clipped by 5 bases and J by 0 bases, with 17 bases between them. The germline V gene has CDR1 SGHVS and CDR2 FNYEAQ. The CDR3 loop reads CASSPPRAGNSYNEQFF. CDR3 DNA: TGTGCCAGCAGCCCCCCCCGGGCGGGGAACTCCTACAATGAGCAGTTCTTC.

The CDR3 reads CASSVDPGTGAGYTF. The DNA of the CDR3 is TGTGCCAGCAGCGTAGATCCCGGGACAGGGGCCGGGTACACCTTC. V is TRBV9 and J is TRBJ1-2; 10 bases line up with TRBD1. The CDR3 totals 15 residues. The junction had 10 bases not matched to a gene; V was cut back by 0 bases and J by 11 bases. Per germline, CDR1 SGDLS and CDR2 YYNGEE.

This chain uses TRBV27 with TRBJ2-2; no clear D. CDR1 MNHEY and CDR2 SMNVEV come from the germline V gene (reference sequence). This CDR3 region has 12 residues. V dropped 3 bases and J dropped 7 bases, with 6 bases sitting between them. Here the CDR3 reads CASSFPLGELFF. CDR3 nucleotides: TGTGCCAGCAGTTTTCCCCTCGGGGAGCTGTTTTTT.

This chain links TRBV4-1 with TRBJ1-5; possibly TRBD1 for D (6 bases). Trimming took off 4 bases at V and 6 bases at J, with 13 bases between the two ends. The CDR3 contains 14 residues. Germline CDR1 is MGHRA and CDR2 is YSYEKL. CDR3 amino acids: CASSLLTGSQPQHF. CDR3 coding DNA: TGCGCCAGCAGCCTGCTTACAGGGAGTCAGCCCCAGCATTTT.

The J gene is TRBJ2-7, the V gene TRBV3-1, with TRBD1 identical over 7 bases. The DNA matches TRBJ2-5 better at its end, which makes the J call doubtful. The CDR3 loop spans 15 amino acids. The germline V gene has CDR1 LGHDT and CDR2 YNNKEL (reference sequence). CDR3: CASSQGPGQLETQYF. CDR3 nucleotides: TGTGCCAGCAGCCAAGGCCCGGGACAGCTAGAGACCCAGTACTTC.

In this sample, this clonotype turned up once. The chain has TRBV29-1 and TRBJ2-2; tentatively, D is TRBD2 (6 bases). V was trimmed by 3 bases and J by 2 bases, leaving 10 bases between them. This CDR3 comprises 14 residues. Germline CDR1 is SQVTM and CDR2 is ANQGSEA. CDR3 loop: CSVDGGVNTGELFF. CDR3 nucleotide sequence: TGCAGCGTTGACGGCGGGGTCAACACCGGGGAGCTGTTTTTT.

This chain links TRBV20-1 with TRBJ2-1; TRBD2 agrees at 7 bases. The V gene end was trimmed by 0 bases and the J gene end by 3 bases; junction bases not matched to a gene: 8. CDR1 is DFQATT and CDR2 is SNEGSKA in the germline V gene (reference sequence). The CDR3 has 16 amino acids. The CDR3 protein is CSARDSTGGLYNEQFF. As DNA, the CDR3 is TGCAGTGCTAGAGATTCGACGGGAGGCCTCTACAATGAGCAGTTCTTC.

CDR3 sequence (DNA): TGTGCCACTGGTAATCAGGGCAATCAGCCCCAGCATTTT. Translating gives CATGNQGNQPQHF. The gene calls are TRBV10-3 and TRBJ1-5; D unresolved. Germline CDR1 and CDR2: ENHRY and SYGVKD. V lost 10 bases and J lost 2, with 12 bases in between. The CDR3 has 13 amino acids.

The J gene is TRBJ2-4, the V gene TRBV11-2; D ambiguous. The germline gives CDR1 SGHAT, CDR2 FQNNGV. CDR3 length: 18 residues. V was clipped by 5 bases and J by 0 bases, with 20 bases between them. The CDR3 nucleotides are TGTGCCAGCAGCCATTTTTCGGGCCGGGTCATAGCCAAAAACATTCAGTACTTC. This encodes CASSHFSGRVIAKNIQYF.

The CDR3 is CASSARTGKNPGAFF. The CDR3 DNA is TGTGCCAGCAGCGCAAGGACAGGGAAAAATCCCGGCGCTTTCTTT. V is TRBV9 and J is TRBJ1-1; 8 nucleotides align to TRBD1. The germline gives CDR1 SGDLS, CDR2 YYNGEE. V shed 3 bases, J shed 11 bases, and the junction held 15 bases outside the gene matches. The CDR3 sequence is 15 residues long.

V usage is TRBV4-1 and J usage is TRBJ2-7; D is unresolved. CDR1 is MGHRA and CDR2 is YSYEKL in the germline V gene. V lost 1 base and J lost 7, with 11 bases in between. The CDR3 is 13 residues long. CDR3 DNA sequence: TGCGCCAGCAGCCAAGTAGTAGGACGGGAGCAGTACTTC. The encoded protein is CASSQVVGREQYF.